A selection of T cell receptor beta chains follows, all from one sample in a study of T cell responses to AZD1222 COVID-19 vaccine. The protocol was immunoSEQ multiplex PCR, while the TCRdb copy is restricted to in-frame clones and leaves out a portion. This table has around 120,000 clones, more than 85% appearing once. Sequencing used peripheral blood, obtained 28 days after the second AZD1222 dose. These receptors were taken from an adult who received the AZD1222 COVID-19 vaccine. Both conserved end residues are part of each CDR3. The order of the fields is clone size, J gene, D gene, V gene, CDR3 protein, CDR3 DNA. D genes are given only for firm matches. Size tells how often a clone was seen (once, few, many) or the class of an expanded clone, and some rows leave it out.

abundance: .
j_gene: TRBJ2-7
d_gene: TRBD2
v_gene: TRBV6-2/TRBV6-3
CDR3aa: CASSYSRLADYEQYF
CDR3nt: TGTGCCAGCAGTTACAGTCGACTAGCGGACTACGAGCAGTACTTC

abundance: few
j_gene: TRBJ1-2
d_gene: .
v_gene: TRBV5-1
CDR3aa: CASSFRDRGGYTF
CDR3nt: TGCGCCAGCAGCTTTAGGGACCGGGGTGGCTACACCTTC

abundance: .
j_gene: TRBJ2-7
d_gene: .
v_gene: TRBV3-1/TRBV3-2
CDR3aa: CASSQAGQLYEQYF
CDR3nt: TGTGCCAGCAGCCAAGCGGGACAACTCTACGAGCAGTACTTC

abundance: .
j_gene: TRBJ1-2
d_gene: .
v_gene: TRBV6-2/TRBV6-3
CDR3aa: CASSYYRIEDGYTF
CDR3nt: TGTGCCAGCAGTTACTACAGGATAGAAGATGGCTACACCTTC

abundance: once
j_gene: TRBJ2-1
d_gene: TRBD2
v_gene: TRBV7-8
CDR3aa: CASSPFGLAGGSEQFF
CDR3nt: TGTGCCAGCAGCCCGTTTGGCTTAGCGGGAGGAAGTGAGCAGTTCTTC

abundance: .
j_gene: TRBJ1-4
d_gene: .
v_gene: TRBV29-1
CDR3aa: CSAVGEKLFF
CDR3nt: TGCAGCGCTGTCGGTGAAAAACTGTTTTTT

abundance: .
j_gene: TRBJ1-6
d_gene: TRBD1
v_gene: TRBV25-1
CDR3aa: CASSRGQGAGSPLHF
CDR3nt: TGTGCCAGCAGTAGGGGACAGGGAGCTGGTTCACCCCTCCACTTT

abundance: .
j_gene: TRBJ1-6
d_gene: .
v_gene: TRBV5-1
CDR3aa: CASSLTVMTPLHF
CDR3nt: TGCGCCAGCAGCTTGACAGTCATGACACCCCTCCACTTT

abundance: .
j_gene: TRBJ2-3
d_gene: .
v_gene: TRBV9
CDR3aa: CASSVESGSLGTDTQYF
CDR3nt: TGTGCCAGCAGCGTAGAGTCCGGGAGCTTGGGCACAGATACGCAGTATTTT

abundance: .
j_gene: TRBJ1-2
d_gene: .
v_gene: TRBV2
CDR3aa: CASTRTWVDGYTF
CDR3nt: TGTGCCAGCACCAGGACATGGGTGGATGGCTACACCTTC

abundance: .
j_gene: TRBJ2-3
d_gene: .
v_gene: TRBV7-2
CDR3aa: CASSLDVTNTDTQYF
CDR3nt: TGTGCCAGCAGCTTAGATGTAACAAACACAGATACGCAGTATTTT

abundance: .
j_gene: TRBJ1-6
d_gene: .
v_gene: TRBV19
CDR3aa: CASSGAESSYNSPLHF
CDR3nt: TGTGCCAGTAGTGGGGCGGAGAGCTCCTATAATTCACCCCTCCACTTT

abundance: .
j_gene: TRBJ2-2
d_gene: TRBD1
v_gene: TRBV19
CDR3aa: CASSIIQGANGELFF
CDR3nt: TGTGCCAGTAGTATAATACAGGGGGCCAACGGGGAGCTGTTTTTT

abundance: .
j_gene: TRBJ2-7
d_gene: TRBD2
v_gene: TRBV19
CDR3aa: CASSRTSGSYEQYF
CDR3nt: TGTGCCAGTAGCAGGACTAGCGGGAGCTACGAGCAGTACTTC

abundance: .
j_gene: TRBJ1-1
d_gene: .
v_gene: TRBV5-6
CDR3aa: CASSQTGTAPTYTTEAFF
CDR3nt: TGTGCCAGCAGCCAAACTGGGACCGCACCTACCTACACCACTGAAGCTTTCTTT

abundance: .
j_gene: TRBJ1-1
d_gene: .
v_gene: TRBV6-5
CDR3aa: CASSYSSLLRNTEAFF
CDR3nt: TGTGCCAGCAGTTACTCCAGCCTACTAAGGAACACTGAAGCTTTCTTT

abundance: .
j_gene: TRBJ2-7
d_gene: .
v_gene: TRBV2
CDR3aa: CASRGPGLSSYEQYF
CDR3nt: TGTGCCAGCAGGGGACCGGGACTCAGCTCCTACGAGCAGTACTTC

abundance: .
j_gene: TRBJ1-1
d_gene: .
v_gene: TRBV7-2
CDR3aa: CASSQPGRRTEAFF
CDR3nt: TGTGCCAGCAGCCAGCCGGGGAGAAGGACTGAAGCTTTCTTT

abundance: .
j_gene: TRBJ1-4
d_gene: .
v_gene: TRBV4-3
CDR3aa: CASSQATQGPSRGGKLFF
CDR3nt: TGCGCCAGCAGCCAAGCAACTCAGGGGCCATCACGGGGAGGAAAACTGTTTTTT

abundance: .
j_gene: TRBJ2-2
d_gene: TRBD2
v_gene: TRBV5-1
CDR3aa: CASSLGLAASTGTGELFF
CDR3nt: TGCGCCAGCAGCTTGGGGCTAGCGGCCAGTACGGGCACCGGGGAGCTGTTTTTT

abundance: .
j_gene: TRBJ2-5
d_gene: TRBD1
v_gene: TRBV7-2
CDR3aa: CASSSGRQGGIQETQYF
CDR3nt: TGTGCCAGCAGCTCCGGTCGACAGGGGGGGATCCAAGAGACCCAGTACTTC

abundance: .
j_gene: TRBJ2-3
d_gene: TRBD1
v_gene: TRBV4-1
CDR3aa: CASSQEGTGGVDTQYF
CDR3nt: TGCGCCAGCAGCCAAGAAGGGACAGGGGGGGTGGATACGCAGTATTTT

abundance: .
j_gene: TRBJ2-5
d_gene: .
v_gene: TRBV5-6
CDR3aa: CASSLEGAETQYF
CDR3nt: TGTGCCAGCAGCTTGGAAGGGGCGGAGACCCAGTACTTC

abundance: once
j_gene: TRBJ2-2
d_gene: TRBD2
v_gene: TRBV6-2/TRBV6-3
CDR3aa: CASSPAGGGNTGELFF
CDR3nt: TGTGCCAGCAGCCCCGCGGGAGGGGGAAACACCGGGGAGCTGTTTTTT

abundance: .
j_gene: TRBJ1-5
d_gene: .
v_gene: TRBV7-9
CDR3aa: CASSFSVGPYGSNQPQHF
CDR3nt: TGTGCCAGCAGCTTCTCGGTTGGGCCCTACGGGAGCAATCAGCCCCAGCATTTT

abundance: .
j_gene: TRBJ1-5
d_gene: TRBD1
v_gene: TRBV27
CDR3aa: CASSGSAGGRGPQHF
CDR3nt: TGTGCCAGCAGTGGGTCGGCAGGGGGAAGGGGGCCCCAGCATTTT

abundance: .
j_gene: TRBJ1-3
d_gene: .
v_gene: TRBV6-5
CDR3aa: CASSPFQSSGNTIYF
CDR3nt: TGTGCCAGCAGTCCCTTTCAAAGCTCTGGAAACACCATATATTTT

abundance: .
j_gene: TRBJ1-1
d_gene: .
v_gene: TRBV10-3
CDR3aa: CAIAWGKMNTEAFF
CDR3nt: TGTGCCATCGCCTGGGGCAAGATGAACACTGAAGCTTTCTTT

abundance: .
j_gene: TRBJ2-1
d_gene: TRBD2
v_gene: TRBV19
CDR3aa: CASSVGLAGPSSYNEQFF
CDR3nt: TGTGCCAGTAGTGTGGGACTAGCGGGCCCGAGCTCCTACAATGAGCAGTTCTTC

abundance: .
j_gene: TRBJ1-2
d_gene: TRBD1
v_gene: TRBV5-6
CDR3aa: CASSLVGQGSNYGYTF
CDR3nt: TGTGCCAGCAGCTTGGTCGGACAGGGCTCTAACTATGGCTACACCTTC

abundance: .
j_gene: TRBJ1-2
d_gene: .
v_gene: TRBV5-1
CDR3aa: CASSAELQVQGLYGYTF
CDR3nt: TGCGCCAGCAGCGCTGAACTACAGGTCCAGGGGCTCTATGGCTACACCTTC

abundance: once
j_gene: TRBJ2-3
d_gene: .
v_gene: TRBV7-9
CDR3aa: CASSLASVADTQYF
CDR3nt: TGTGCCAGCAGCTTAGCGTCTGTTGCAGATACGCAGTATTTT

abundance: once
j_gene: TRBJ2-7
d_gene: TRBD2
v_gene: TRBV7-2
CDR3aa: CASSLLAGGPSHEQYF
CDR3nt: TGTGCCAGCAGCTTATTGGCGGGAGGGCCATCCCACGAGCAGTACTTC

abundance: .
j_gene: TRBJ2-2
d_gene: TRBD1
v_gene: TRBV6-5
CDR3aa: CASRPDRSTGELFF
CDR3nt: TGTGCCAGCAGACCGGACAGGTCGACCGGGGAGCTGTTTTTT

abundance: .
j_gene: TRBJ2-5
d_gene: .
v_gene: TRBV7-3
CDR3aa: CASSPGPQETQYF
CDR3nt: TGTGCCAGCAGCCCCGGGCCCCAAGAGACCCAGTACTTC

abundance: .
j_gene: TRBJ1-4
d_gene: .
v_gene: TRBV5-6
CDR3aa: CASSLARANEKLFF
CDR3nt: TGTGCCAGCAGCTTGGCTAGGGCTAATGAAAAACTGTTTTTT

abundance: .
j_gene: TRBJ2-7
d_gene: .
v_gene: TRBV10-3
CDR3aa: CAISDPQEEVEQYF
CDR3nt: TGTGCCATCAGTGACCCGCAAGAGGAAGTCGAGCAGTACTTC

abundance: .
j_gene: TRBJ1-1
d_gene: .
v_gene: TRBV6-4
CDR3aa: CASSESIGTEAFF
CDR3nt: TGTGCCAGCAGTGAATCCATAGGCACTGAAGCTTTCTTT

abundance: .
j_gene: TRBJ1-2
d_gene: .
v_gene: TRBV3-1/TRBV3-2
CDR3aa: CASSQGLRDYGYTF
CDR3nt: TGTGCCAGCAGCCAAGGGCTACGAGACTATGGCTACACCTTC

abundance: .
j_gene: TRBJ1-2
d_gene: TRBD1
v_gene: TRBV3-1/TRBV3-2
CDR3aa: CASSHHPRTGRFEGYTF
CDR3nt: TGTGCCAGCAGCCACCATCCTCGGACAGGGAGGTTCGAAGGCTACACCTTC

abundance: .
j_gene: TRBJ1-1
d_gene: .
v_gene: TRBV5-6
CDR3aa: CASSLAGNTEAFF
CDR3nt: TGTGCCAGCAGCTTGGCGGGGAACACTGAAGCTTTCTTT

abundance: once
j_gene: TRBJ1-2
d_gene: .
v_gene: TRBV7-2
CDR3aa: CASSSRVLNYGYTF
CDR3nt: TGTGCCAGCAGCTCAAGGGTCCTTAACTATGGCTACACCTTC

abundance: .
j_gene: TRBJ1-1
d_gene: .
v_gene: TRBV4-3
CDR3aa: CASSSDSNTEAFF
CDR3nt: TGCGCCAGCAGCTCGGACAGCAACACTGAAGCTTTCTTT

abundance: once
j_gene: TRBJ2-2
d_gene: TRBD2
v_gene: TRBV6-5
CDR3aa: CASSYPRQGGVGELFF
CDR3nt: TGTGCCAGCAGTTACCCCCGGCAGGGAGGGGTCGGGGAGCTGTTTTTT

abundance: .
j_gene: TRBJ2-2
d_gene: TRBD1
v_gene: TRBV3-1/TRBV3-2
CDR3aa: CASSYRGRTGELFF
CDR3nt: TGTGCCAGCAGCTACAGGGGACGGACCGGGGAGCTGTTTTTT

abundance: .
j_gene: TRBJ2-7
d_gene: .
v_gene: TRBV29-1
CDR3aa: CSVVVLGEQYF
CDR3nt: TGCAGCGTTGTGGTCTTGGGGGAGCAGTACTTC

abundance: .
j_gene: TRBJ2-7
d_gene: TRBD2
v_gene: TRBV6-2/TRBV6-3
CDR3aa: CASSASGTYEQYF
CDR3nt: TGTGCCAGCAGTGCTAGCGGAACCTACGAGCAGTACTTC

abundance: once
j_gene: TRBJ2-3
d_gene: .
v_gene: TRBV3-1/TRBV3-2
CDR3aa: CASSQECDRTSSTDTQYF
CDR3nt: TGTGCCAGCAGCCAAGAGTGTGACAGGACTTCTAGCACAGATACGCAGTATTTT

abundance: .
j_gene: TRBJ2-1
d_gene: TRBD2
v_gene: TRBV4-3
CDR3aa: CASSPTLERGPLKQFF
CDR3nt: TGCGCCAGCAGCCCCACTTTGGAGCGGGGGCCCCTTAAGCAGTTCTTC

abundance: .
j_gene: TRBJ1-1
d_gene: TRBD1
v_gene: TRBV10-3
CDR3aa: CAIRKGQGQMNTEAFF
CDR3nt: TGTGCCATCAGAAAAGGACAGGGGCAAATGAACACTGAAGCTTTCTTT

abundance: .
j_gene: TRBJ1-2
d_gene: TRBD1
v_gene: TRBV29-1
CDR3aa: CSVGTGGDYGYTF
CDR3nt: TGCAGCGTGGGGACAGGGGGCGATTATGGCTACACCTTC

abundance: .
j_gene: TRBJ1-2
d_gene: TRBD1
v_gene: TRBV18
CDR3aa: CASSPFQGERDYGYIF
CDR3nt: TGTGCCAGCTCACCGTTCCAGGGGGAAAGGGACTATGGCTACATCTTC

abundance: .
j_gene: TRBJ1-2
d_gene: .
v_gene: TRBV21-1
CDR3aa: CASSKPLIYGYTF
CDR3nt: TGTGCCAGCAGCAAACCGCTCATCTATGGCTACACCTTC

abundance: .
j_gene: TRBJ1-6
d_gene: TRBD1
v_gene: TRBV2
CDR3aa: CASRDRGTSYNSPLHF
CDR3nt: TGTGCCAGCAGAGACAGGGGGACCTCCTATAATTCACCCCTCCACTTT

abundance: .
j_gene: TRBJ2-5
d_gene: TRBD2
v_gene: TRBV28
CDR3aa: CASSLYAGGQETQYF
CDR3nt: TGTGCCAGCAGTTTATATGCGGGAGGACAAGAGACCCAGTACTTC

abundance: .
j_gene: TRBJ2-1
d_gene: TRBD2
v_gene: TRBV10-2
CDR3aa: CASSEPGLDNEQFF
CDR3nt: TGCGCCAGCAGTGAACCGGGACTAGACAATGAGCAGTTCTTC

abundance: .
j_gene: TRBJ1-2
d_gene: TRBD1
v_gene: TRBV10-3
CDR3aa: CAISEITGGRDGYTF
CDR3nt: TGTGCCATCAGTGAAATAACAGGGGGTCGGGATGGCTACACCTTC

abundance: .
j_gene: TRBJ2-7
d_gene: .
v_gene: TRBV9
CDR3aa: CASSVGGASSYEQYF
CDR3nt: TGTGCCAGCAGCGTAGGCGGGGCCTCCTCCTACGAGCAGTACTTC

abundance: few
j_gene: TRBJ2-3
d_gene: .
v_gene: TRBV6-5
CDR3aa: CASSYPGPGEADTQYF
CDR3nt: TGTGCCAGCAGTTATCCGGGACCCGGTGAGGCAGATACGCAGTATTTT

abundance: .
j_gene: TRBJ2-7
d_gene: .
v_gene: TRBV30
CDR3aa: CAWSAGTGEQYF
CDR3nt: TGTGCCTGGAGTGCCGGGACTGGGGAGCAGTACTTC